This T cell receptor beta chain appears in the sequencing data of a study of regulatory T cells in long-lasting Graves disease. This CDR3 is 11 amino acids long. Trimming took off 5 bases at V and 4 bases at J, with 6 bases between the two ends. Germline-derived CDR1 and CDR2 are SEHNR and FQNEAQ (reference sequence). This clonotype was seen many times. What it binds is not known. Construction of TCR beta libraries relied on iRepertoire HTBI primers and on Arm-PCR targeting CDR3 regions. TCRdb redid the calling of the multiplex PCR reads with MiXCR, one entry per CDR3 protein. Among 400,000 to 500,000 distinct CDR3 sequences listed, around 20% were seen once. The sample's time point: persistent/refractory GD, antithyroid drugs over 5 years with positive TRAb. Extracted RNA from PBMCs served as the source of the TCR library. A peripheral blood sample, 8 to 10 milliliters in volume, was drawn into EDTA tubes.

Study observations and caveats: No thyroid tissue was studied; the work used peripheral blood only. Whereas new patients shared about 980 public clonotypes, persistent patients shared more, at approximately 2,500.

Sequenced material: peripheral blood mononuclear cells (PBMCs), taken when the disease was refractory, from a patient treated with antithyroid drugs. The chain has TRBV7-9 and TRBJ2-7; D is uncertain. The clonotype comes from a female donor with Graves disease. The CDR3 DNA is TGTGCCAGCAGCCCAGTATACGAGCAGTACTTC. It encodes CASSPVYEQYF. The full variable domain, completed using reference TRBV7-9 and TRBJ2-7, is DTGVSQNPRHKITKRGQNVTFRCDPISEHNRLYWYRQTLGQGPEFLTYFQNEAQLEKSRLLSDRFSAERPKGSFSTLEIQRTEQGDSAMYLCASSPVYEQYFGPGTRLTVT.